This TCR beta chain appears in the sequencing data of a study of beta chain features in type 1 diabetes (dated by TCRdb to the late 2010s). General notes on the study: Mean age, gender distribution, total cell number and subset yield were not different between patients and healthy donors. Whereas all 28 donors provided naive and central memory subsets, regulatory and stem cell-like memory subsets were isolated from just 8 patients and roughly 8 healthy donors. A total of approximately 100,000,000 sorted cells were examined across all samples, and the number of cells per subset was strongly correlated with RNA yield. The study compared the TCRB repertoires of sorted circulating CD4+ T cell subsets in recently diagnosed type 1 diabetes patients with those in matched healthy donors.

This clone was picked up a small number of times. The antigen this receptor binds is unknown. Per-base quality was not reported, and no clone a single base away is much larger than it. V is shortened by 3 bases, J by 0 bases, and the region joining them spans 11 bases. From cysteine to phenylalanine, the CDR3 is 15 amino acids long. CDR3 DNA only is kept here, 45 bases in frame from base 1. The germline V gene encodes CDR1 MDHEN and CDR2 SYDVKM. Each donor gave one peripheral blood draw, about 100 mL on average, collected into heparinised tubes. Naive, central memory, regulatory and stem cell-like memory CD4+ T cells were sorted on a BD FACSAria II using a panel including CD45RO, CCR7, CD25, CD127, CD95 and CD27. A purity above 98% was achieved for all sorted populations. PBMCs were isolated immediately by Lymphoprep density gradient centrifugation and stained directly without culture. So that batch effects would be minimized, each experiment stained and sorted samples in pairs, pairing one healthy donor with one patient.

The entire amount of isolated RNA was reverse transcribed using the High Capacity cDNA Reverse Transcription Kit, so the sequenced TCRB transcripts were expressed ones. Deep immunoSEQ sequencing was applied to naive, central memory and regulatory T cell samples, giving an average of around 4 million total reads per sample. Sorted cells were lysed in RLT buffer and RNA was extracted with DNase-treated RNeasy Micro or Mini kits, depending on cell number. Each cell subset was processed on its own to prevent cross-contamination, while patient and healthy donor samples were processed together. The immunoSEQ multiplex PCR was used to amplify TCRB sequences from cDNA, generating 87-bp fragments that spanned the CDR3 region. The amplicons were sequenced using the Illumina HiSeq platform. Under the source paper's analysis protocol: Synthetic template baselines were used to correct PCR bias computationally, reads within Hamming distance 2 were collapsed, and singletons that could not be merged were discarded. Reads were aligned against IMGT so that V, D and J genes, CDR3 length and insertions or deletions at six rearrangement sites could be assigned. Within each subset, clonotype counts were normalized to sorted cell number, and only after that were true diversity and Gini coefficients computed with the tcR R package. The overlap coefficient, calculated on TCRB nucleotide sequences, was used to measure repertoire sharing. Out-of-frame TCRB sequences from naive cells were analyzed as a proxy for the pre-selection repertoire. TCRdb limited this immuneACCESS table to in-frame rearrangements with V and J called. A share of clones is missing; checked studies link under half to unresolved V genes, and the rest is unexplained. That table supplies the V and J calls and clone size; D and trimming were determined from the DNA. The sample table holds 250,000 to 350,000 clones, of which more than 9.5% were seen once. The top ten clonotypes cover roughly 0.014% of the sample.

Overall results and qualifications from the work: Fewer insertions and more nucleotide deletions at VDJ recombination sites were observed in patients with type 1 diabetes, implying thymic rearrangement abnormalities. Naive, central memory and regulatory TCRB repertoires appeared more similar among patients than among healthy donors. Because cDNA rather than genomic DNA was sequenced, highly expressing activated cells could have been over-represented, although no difference in activation and CD3 levels was found between groups. A moderate but significant shortening of TCRB CDR3 length was observed in type 1 diabetes patients in all four CD4+ subsets. HLA sub-analyses involved small numbers of individuals, so any influence of HLA type on TCRB rearrangement remained unresolved. Shorter templates might be favored by PCR, yet because patient and control samples were amplified and corrected together, any such skew would affect both groups equally.

The clonotype was recovered from a woman in her twenties or thirties in good health. The chain employs TRBV28 and TRBJ1-1; TRBD1 is a weak D gene call, 5 bases matching. Sequencing was done on a sample of naive CD4+ T cells from blood. The sample's cell subset or site, from its label and the paper: true naive CD4+ T cells. The CDR3 reads as follows: CASSFSGVMNTEAFF. The nucleotides are TGTGCCAGCAGTTTTTCGGGGGTGATGAACACTGAAGCTTTCTTT.